This TCR beta chain is drawn from a study of control samples from healthy donors and cancer patients (dated by TCRdb to 2018 to 2020). With respect to this clone: The antigen this receptor binds is unknown. Per-nucleotide qualities are absent, and no much larger clonotype sits a single base away.

The method behind the library was the immunoSEQ multiplex PCR assay. The immuneACCESS repertoire file appears here via TCRdb, limited to in-frame rearrangements. These files lack a portion of the clones; in checked studies, under half of the deficit traces to unresolved V genes, and the cause of the others is not known. The sample records fewer than 200,000 clones, around nine tenths of which are singletons. The ten largest clones represent more than 10% of the sample. CDR1 SQVTM and CDR2 ANQGSEA were looked up in the germline V gene. Trimming takes 4 bases from V and 3 bases from J, and the germline ends sit 21 bases apart. The CDR3 numbers 17 residues from cysteine through phenylalanine. The only DNA kept is the CDR3, 51 bases in frame from the first base.

This TCR was recovered from a man in his thirties or forties in good health. The chain is encoded by TRBV29-1 joined to TRBJ1-4; no D segment can be confidently identified. What was sequenced was blood. DNA sequence: TGCAGCGTTGTCCCTCCAAGAGAGTTTGGGGCTAATGAAAAACTGTTTTTT. Its translation reads: CSVVPPREFGANEKLFF.